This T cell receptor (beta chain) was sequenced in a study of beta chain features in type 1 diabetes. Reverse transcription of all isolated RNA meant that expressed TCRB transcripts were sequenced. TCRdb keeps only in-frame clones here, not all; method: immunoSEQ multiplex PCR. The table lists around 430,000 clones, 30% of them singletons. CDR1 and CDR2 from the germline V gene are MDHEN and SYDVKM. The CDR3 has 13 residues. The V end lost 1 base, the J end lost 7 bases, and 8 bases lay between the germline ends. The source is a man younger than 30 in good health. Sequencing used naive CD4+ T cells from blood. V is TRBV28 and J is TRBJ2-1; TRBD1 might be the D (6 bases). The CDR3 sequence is CASSLSRGNEQFF. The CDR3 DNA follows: TGTGCCAGCAGTTTATCTAGGGGGAATGAGCAGTTCTTC. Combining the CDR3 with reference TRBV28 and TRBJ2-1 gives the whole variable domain DVKVTQSSRYLVKRTGEKVFLECVQDMDHENMFWYRQDPGLGLRLIYFSYDVKMKEKGDIPEGYSVSREKKERFSLILESASTNQTSMYLCASSLSRGNEQFFGPGTRLTVL.